There are a few counts of the clone carrying this T cell receptor beta chain. Its antigen is undetermined. The data were taken from a study of blood T cells in healthy people across ages. Together with a sample-barcoded 5' primer, a J-beta primer mix was included in a second PCR lasting roughly 6 to 12 cycles. MiXCR, run by TCRdb on the 5' RACE reads, gives a single entry per CDR3 protein. In the table there are about 1.1 million distinct CDR3 sequences, more than 30% of which are singletons. Regarding the study as a whole: When set beside aged donors, long-lived donors presented more naive CD4+ cells and higher diversity.

Sequenced sample: blood. The origin of this receptor is a man younger than 35 in good health.

The CDR3 DNA reads as TGCAGTGCTAGAGGGGTGTCCGACGGGAGTTACAATGAGCAGTTCTTC. Translated: CSARGVSDGSYNEQFF. The genes are TRBV20-1 and TRBJ2-1, with TRBD2 as a possible D gene (6 bases). CDR3 length: 16 amino acids. V lost 1 base and J 4 bases, leaving 17 bases between the germline ends. Germline V gene sequence: CDR1 DFQATT, CDR2 SNEGSKA (reference sequence).